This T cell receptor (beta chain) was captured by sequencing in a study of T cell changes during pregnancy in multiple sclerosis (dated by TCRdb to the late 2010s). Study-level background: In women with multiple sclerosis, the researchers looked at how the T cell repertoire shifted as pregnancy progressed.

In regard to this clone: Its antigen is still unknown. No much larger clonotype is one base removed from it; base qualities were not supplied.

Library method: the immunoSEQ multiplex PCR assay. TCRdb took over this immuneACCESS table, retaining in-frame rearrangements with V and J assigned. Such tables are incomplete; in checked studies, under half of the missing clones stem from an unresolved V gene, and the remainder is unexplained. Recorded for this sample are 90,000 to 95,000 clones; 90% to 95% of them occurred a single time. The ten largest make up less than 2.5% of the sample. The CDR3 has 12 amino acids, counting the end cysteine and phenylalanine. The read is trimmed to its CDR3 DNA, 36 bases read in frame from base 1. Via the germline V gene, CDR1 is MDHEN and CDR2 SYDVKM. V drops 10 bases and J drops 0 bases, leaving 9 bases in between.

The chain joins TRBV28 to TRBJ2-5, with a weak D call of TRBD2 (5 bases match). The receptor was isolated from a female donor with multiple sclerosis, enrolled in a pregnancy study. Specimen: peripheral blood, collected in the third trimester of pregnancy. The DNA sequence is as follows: TGTGCCACCCAGGAGGACCAAGAGACCCAGTACTTC. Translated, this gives CATQEDQETQYF.